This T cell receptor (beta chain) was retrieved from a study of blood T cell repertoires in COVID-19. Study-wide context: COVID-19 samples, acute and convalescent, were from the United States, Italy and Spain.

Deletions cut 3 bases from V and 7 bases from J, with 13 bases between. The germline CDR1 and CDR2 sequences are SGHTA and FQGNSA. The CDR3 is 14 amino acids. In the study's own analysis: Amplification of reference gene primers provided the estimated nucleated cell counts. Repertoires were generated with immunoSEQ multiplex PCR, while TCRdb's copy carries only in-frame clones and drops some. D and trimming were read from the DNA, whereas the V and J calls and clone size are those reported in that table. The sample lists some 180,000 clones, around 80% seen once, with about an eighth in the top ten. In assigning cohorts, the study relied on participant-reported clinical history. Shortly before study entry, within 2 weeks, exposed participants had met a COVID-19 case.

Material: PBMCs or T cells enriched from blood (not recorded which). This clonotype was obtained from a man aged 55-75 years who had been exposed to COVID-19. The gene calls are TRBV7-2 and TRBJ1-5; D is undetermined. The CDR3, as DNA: TGTGCCAGCAGCTTGGGAGGGCGAGAGCAGCCCCAGCATTTT. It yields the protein CASSLGGREQPQHF. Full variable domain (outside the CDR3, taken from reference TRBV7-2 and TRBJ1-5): GAGVSQSPSNKVTEKGKDVELRCDPISGHTALYWYRQSLGQGLEFLIYFQGNSAPDKSGLPSDRFSAERTGGSVSTLTIQRTQQEDSAVYLCASSLGGREQPQHFGDGTRLSIL.